This T cell receptor (beta chain) was sequenced in a study of T cells in localized non-small cell lung cancer. Study-wide results and limits: Compared with tumor, uninvolved adjacent lung displayed greater T cell clonality, ranking highest overall. A median of roughly 50 of the top 100 tumor clones appeared in adjacent lung, which was paired and uninvolved.

Generated by immunoSEQ multiplex PCR, the TCRdb table keeps only in-frame clones and is missing some. The sample includes around 64,000 clones, 80% to 95% of them seen just once. V lost 4 bases to trimming and J lost 0 bases; unmatched junction nucleotides: 9. Germline CDR1 and CDR2: LGHNA and YNFKEQ. The CDR3 totals 17 residues. As concerns this clone: Antigen: not known.

The starting material was peripheral blood, obtained before any cancer treatment. The sequence derives from a man aged 35 to 69 with stage I lung adenocarcinoma. The chain recombines TRBV4-2 with TRBJ2-1; TRBD2 matches 7 bases. In nucleotides, the CDR3 is TGTGCCAGCAGCCCGAGGGCTAGCGGAAACTCCTACAATGAGCAGTTCTTC. It is translated as CASSPRASGNSYNEQFF.